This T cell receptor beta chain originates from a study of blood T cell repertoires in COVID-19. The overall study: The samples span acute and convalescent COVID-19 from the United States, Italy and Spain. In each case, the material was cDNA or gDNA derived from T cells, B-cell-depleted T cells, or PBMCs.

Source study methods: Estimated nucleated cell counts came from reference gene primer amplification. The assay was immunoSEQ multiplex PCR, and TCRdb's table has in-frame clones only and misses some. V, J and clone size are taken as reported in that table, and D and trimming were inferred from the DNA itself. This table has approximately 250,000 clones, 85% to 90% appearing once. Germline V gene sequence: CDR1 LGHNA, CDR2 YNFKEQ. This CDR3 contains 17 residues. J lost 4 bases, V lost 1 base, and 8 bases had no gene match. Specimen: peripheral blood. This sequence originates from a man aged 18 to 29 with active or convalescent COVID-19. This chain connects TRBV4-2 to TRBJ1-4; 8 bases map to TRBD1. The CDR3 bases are TGTGCCAGCAGCCAAGGATCAACAGGGGGGAGTAATGAAAAACTGTTTTTT. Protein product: CASSQGSTGGSNEKLFF.